What follows is one T cell receptor (beta chain) and its context. As handled by the study authors: Researchers report that nucleated cell counts were estimated from reference gene primer amplification. TCRdb's copy holds only in-frame clones and misses some; the assay was immunoSEQ multiplex PCR. Clone size and V and J calls were adopted from that table, with D and trimming inferred from the DNA. The sample has about 270,000 clones, approximately 90% seen once; the top ten hold around 2%. The participants were between roughly 18 and 89 years old and came from fewer than 25 US areas. The record originates from a study of blood T cell repertoires in COVID-19. Across the whole study: Specimens from acute and convalescent COVID-19 originated in the United States, Italy and Spain. T cells, B-cell-depleted T cells, or PBMCs supplied cDNA or gDNA.

This clonotype originated in a woman aged 55-70 years in a cohort exposed to, infected with or recovered from COVID-19 (not recorded which). Sequences were obtained from PBMCs or T cells enriched from blood (not recorded which).

CDR3 region: CASSKKRGQTNEQFF. The CDR3 DNA follows: TGTGCCAGCAGTAAGAAAAGGGGACAAACTAATGAGCAGTTCTTC. The chain uses TRBV21-1 and TRBJ2-1; whether TRBD1, the table's D call, matches the DNA was not checked. TRBV21-1 is classified as a pseudogene. The CDR3 consists of 15 residues.